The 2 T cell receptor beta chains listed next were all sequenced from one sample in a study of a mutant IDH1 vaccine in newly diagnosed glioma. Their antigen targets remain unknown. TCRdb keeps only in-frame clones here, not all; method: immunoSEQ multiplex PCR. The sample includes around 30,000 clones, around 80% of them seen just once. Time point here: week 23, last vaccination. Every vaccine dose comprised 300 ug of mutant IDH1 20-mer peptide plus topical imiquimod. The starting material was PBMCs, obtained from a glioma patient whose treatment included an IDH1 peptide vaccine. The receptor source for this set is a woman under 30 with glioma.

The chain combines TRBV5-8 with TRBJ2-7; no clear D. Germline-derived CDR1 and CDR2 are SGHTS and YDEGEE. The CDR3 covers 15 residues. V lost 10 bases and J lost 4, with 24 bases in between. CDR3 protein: CASSLKGYSTYEQYF. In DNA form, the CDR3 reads TGTGCCTCCAGCTTAAAGGGCTACTCGACTTACGAGCAGTACTTC.

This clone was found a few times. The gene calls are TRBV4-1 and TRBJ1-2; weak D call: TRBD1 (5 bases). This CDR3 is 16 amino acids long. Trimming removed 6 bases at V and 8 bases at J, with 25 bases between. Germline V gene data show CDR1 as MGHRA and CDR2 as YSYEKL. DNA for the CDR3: TGCGCCAGCAGTTCCGAACAGGTAGCTTTTCTGCGCGGCTACACCTTC. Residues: CASSSEQVAFLRGYTF.